This entry features one TCR beta chain sequence. Generated by immunoSEQ multiplex PCR, the TCRdb table keeps only in-frame clones and is missing some. The data contain around 45,000 clones, 55% to 75% of them singletons. With no exception, relapse followed autologous stem cell transplantation in all patients, and brentuximab vedotin exposure varied. The V gene lost 3 bases and the J gene lost 0 bases, with 14 bases spanning the gap. The V gene's germline CDR1 is SQVTM and CDR2 ANQGSEA. The CDR3 spans 15 residues. This sample is drawn from a study of PD-1 blockade in classical Hodgkin lymphoma. Study background: Every 2 weeks, patients got 3 mg/kg intravenous nivolumab.

The sequenced sample was peripheral blood mononuclear cells (PBMCs), obtained at baseline. The origin of this receptor is a human donor with classical Hodgkin lymphoma. The chain is built from TRBV29-1 and TRBJ1-2, with D unresolved. The CDR3 nucleotides are TGCAGCGTTGAGGTGTTTGAGGGAACTAACTATGGCTACACCTTC. Translation: CSVEVFEGTNYGYTF. Looking up the rest from reference TRBV29-1 and TRBJ1-2 gives the full variable domain: SAVISQKPSRDICQRGTSLTIQCQVDSQVTMMFWYRQQPGQSLTLIATANQGSEATYESGFVIDKFPISRPNLTFSTLTVSNMSPEDSSIYLCSVEVFEGTNYGYTFGSGTRLTVV.